These 27 T cell receptor beta chains were sequenced from one sample in a study of cytomegalovirus exposure and HLA in healthy donors. Amplification used 60 Vbeta primers and 13 Jbeta primers. TCRdb keeps only in-frame clones here, not all; method: immunoSEQ multiplex PCR. The table counts approximately 50,000 clones; approximately 6.6% lies in the top ten. Sequenced sample: PBMCs. The receptors derive from a male donor in good health and CMV-seropositive.

The chain employs TRBV28 and TRBJ2-3, with 8 bases lining up with TRBD2. This CDR3 is built from 18 residues. J lost 2 bases, V lost 1 base, and 11 bases had no gene match. CDR1 is MDHEN, CDR2 SYDVKM, per germline. CDR3 in amino acids: CASSLYPAGEEFTDTQYF. The CDR3 DNA is TGTGCCAGCAGTTTATATCCAGCGGGGGAGGAATTCACAGATACGCAGTATTTT.

This chain links TRBV19 with TRBJ1-1, with D possibly TRBD1 on 6 matching bases. Germline CDR1 and CDR2: LNHDA and SQIVND (reference sequence). V was trimmed by 3 bases and J by 1 base, leaving 12 bases between them. This CDR3 contains 15 residues. In DNA, the CDR3 is TGTGCCAGTAGTATCAGGGGCCCTTCGAACACTGAAGCTTTCTTT. Translating gives CASSIRGPSNTEAFF.

The chain is built from TRBV11-2 and TRBJ2-5; the D gene is possibly TRBD2 (5 bases). CDR1 is SGHAT and CDR2 is FQNNGV in the germline V gene. The CDR3 spans 16 residues. Trimming left V 5 bases short and J 1 base short, with 17 bases between. The CDR3 region is CASSPPSGVTQETQYF. The CDR3 DNA sequence: TGTGCCAGCAGCCCTCCATCCGGGGTAACCCAAGAGACCCAGTACTTC.

The CDR3 protein is CASSLGGTDTQYF. As DNA, the CDR3 is TGTGCCAGCAGCTTGGGAGGGACAGATACGCAGTATTTT. The V gene is TRBV5-6, the J gene TRBJ2-3; the D gene is possibly TRBD2 (5 bases). The V end lost 0 bases, the J end lost 3 bases, and 5 bases lay between the germline ends. This CDR3 has 13 amino acids. The V gene's germline CDR1 is SGHDT and CDR2 YYEEEE.

V usage is TRBV5-4 and J usage is TRBJ1-2; D is perhaps TRBD1 (6 bases). Germline CDR1 SGHNT, CDR2 YYREEE (reference sequence). The CDR3 contains 14 residues. V lost 4 bases, J lost 6 bases, and 16 bases lay in between. Here the CDR3 reads CASSRTQGGDGYTF. The CDR3, as DNA: TGTGCCAGCAGCCGCACACAGGGTGGTGATGGCTACACCTTC.

This rearrangement joins TRBV10-3 to TRBJ1-1; D unresolved. The CDR3 has 17 residues. The V gene lost 8 bases and the J gene lost 0 bases, with 22 bases spanning the gap. In germline, CDR1 is ENHRY, CDR2 SYGVKD. As DNA, the CDR3 is TGTGCCATCGCGCCGCCGGACTCGGAGGTTTTGAACACTGAAGCTTTCTTT. Translation gives CAIAPPDSEVLNTEAFF.

V is TRBV29-1 and J is TRBJ2-1; weak D call: TRBD2 (7 bases). The CDR3 is 12 amino acids. The V gene lost 4 bases and the J gene lost 8 bases, with 12 bases spanning the gap. CDR1 SQVTM and CDR2 ANQGSEA come from the germline V gene. The CDR3 bases are TGCAGCGTTGGCCTAGGGGGGGATGAGCAGTTCTTC. Its protein product is CSVGLGGDEQFF.

The chain combines TRBV7-9 with TRBJ2-1, with TRBD1 identical over 9 bases. V lost 2 bases, J lost 7 bases, and 3 bases stayed unmatched. Germline lookup yields CDR1 SEHNR and CDR2 FQNEAQ (reference sequence). The CDR3 is 14 residues long. The CDR3 nucleotides are TGTGCCAGCAGCTTACCTGGGACAGGGAATGAGCAGTTCTTC. Residues: CASSLPGTGNEQFF.

The chain joins TRBV7-3 to TRBJ2-7, with TRBD1 identical over 9 bases. This CDR3 has 13 amino acids. V lost 5 bases to trimming and J lost 5 bases; unmatched junction nucleotides: 4. Germline V CDR1 and CDR2: SGHTA, FQGTGA. The DNA of the CDR3 is TGTGCCAGCAGCCCGGGACAGGGCCACGAGCAGTACTTC. Protein product: CASSPGQGHEQYF.

Here the CDR3 DNA reads TGTGCCAGCAGCGCCCCCCGGACAGGCCTGAAAGACGAGCAGTACTTC. Amino acid sequence: CASSAPRTGLKDEQYF. This chain connects TRBV6-6 to TRBJ2-7; 7 bases align to TRBD1. Germline values: CDR1 MNHNY, CDR2 SVGAGI (reference sequence). The CDR3 is 16 residues long. V gave up 6 bases and J gave up 5 bases; unmatched junction bases: 16.

The V gene is TRBV5-1, the J gene TRBJ2-3; TRBD2 matches at 16 bases. J lost 10 bases, V lost 4 bases, and 3 bases had no gene match. This CDR3 has 14 amino acids. Germline CDR1 reads SGHRS; CDR2 reads YFSETQ. The CDR3 is CASSPGLAGGSQYF. CDR3 in DNA: TGCGCCAGCAGCCCGGGACTAGCGGGGGGGTCGCAGTATTTT.

The V call is TRBV5-4, the J call TRBJ2-1, with 11 bases identical to TRBD2. The CDR3 contains 14 residues. CDR1 SGHNT and CDR2 YYREEE come from the germline V gene (reference sequence). After removal of 4 bases from V and 6 bases from J, the junction contained 3 bases not matched to a gene. In nucleotides, the CDR3 is TGTGCCAGCAGCCGCCTAGCGGGGGGCAATGAGCAGTTCTTC. This gives the protein CASSRLAGGNEQFF.

The rearrangement joins TRBV6-5 to TRBJ1-5, with D perhaps TRBD1 (5 bases). This CDR3 is 14 amino acids long. V dropped 6 bases and J dropped 2 bases, with 11 bases sitting between them. Germline CDR1 MNHEY, CDR2 SVGAGI. The CDR3 here is CASSLIGGNQPQHF. The CDR3 DNA reads as TGTGCCAGCAGCCTCATAGGGGGCAATCAGCCCCAGCATTTT.

The chain uses TRBV7-2 and TRBJ1-3; 7 nucleotides match TRBD1. This CDR3 comprises 16 residues. V lost 4 bases to trimming and J lost 8 bases; unmatched junction nucleotides: 14. Germline CDR1 reads SGHTA; CDR2 reads FQGNSA. Written as DNA, the CDR3 is TGTGCCAGCAGCTCGGCTGCCGACAGGGTCGGGCACACCATATATTTT. This codes for CASSSAADRVGHTIYF.

The chain has TRBV28 and TRBJ1-1; D may be TRBD1 (6 bases). Trimming took off 6 bases at V and 0 bases at J, with 11 bases between the two ends. The germline V gene encodes CDR1 MDHEN and CDR2 SYDVKM. CDR3 length equals 14 residues. The CDR3 DNA follows: TGTGCCAGCAGCCCAAGGGGGTTGAACACTGAAGCTTTCTTT. As protein: CASSPRGLNTEAFF.

This sequence joins TRBV6-1 and TRBJ1-1; D remains ambiguous. CDR3 size: 14 residues. CDR1 and CDR2 from the germline V gene are MNHNS and SASEGT. V lost 7 bases, J lost 8 bases, and 20 bases lay in between. The CDR3 nucleotides are TGTGCCAGCACCGAGCTCGTTTACGGGAAGGAAGCTTTCTTT. This gives the protein CASTELVYGKEAFF.

The chain carries TRBV4-1 and TRBJ1-4; 9 bases map to TRBD1. CDR1 MGHRA and CDR2 YSYEKL come from the germline V gene. This CDR3 has 14 amino acids. V shed 5 bases, J shed 8 bases, and the junction held 6 bases outside the gene matches. The CDR3 sequence is CASSGGDRDEKLFF. The CDR3 nucleotides are TGCGCCAGCAGCGGGGGGGACAGGGACGAAAAACTGTTTTTT.

V is TRBV7-2 and J is TRBJ2-3, with TRBD2 identical over 11 bases. Germline CDR1 is SGHTA and CDR2 is FQGNSA. The V and J ends lost 5 bases and 1 base, in that order; junction bases with no gene match: 5. CDR3 length equals 16 residues. The CDR3 region has the DNA TGTGCCAGCAGCCCTACTAGCGGGGGTGGCACAGATACGCAGTATTTT. Translation: CASSPTSGGGTDTQYF.

V and J are TRBV29-1 and TRBJ1-1, with a tentative D call TRBD1 (6 bases). Trimming took 5 bases from V and 4 from J, leaving 11 bases between them. Looked up from germline, CDR1 is SQVTM and CDR2 is ANQGSEA. This CDR3 spans 12 amino acids. CDR3 sequence (DNA): TGCAGCGTTCACACAGGGTCCACTGAAGCTTTCTTT. Translated, it gives CSVHTGSTEAFF. Together with reference TRBV29-1 and TRBJ1-1, the CDR3 gives the full variable domain: SAVISQKPSRDICQRGTSLTIQCQVDSQVTMMFWYRQQPGQSLTLIATANQGSEATYESGFVIDKFPISRPNLTFSTLTVSNMSPEDSSIYLCSVHTGSTEAFFGQGTRLTVV.

CDR3 bases: TGTGCCAGTAGTAGGGACAGGATATCTTTGGGTCAGCCCCAGCATTTT. Translating it yields CASSRDRISLGQPQHF. V is TRBV19 and J is TRBJ1-5, with 8 bases matching TRBD1. The CDR3 extends over 16 amino acids. Unmatched junction bases numbered 11, after V lost 4 bases and J lost 6 bases. Germline V lookup: CDR1 LNHDA, CDR2 SQIVND (reference sequence).

The J gene is TRBJ1-1, the V gene TRBV4-3; D gene ambiguous. The CDR3 runs 13 residues. Trimming removed 1 base from V and 3 bases from J, with 6 bases in between. The germline CDR1 and CDR2 sequences are LGHNA and YSLEER. The CDR3 DNA is TGCGCCAGCAGCCAAGGGAGGGACACTGAAGCTTTCTTT. Its translation is CASSQGRDTEAFF.

The chain uses TRBV10-3 and TRBJ1-4; 9 positions agree with TRBD1. The CDR3 is made up of 15 amino acids. V was pared by 5 bases and J by 7 bases, with 8 bases of the junction left unmatched. Germline values: CDR1 ENHRY, CDR2 SYGVKD. This chain's CDR3 is CAISNPGTGFEKLFF. CDR3 coding DNA: TGTGCCATCAGTAACCCCGGGACAGGGTTTGAAAAACTGTTTTTT.

The rearrangement links TRBV6-5 to TRBJ2-3; unclear D gene. The germline V gene encodes CDR1 MNHEY and CDR2 SVGAGI. Trimming took 0 bases from V and 2 from J, leaving 12 bases between them. The CDR3 runs to 16 residues. The CDR3 loop is CASSYSNGRFTDTQYF. The CDR3 DNA sequence: TGTGCCAGCAGTTACTCGAACGGCAGGTTCACAGATACGCAGTATTTT.

The genes are TRBV2 and TRBJ2-7, with 9 bases identical to TRBD1. Trimming removed 5 bases from V and 3 bases from J; junction bases left unmatched: 2. In germline, CDR1 is SNHLY, CDR2 FYNNEI. This CDR3 has 13 amino acids. CDR3 DNA: TGTGCCAGCAGTCTGGGACAGGGCTACGAGCAGTACTTC. Residues: CASSLGQGYEQYF.

The chain has TRBV29-1 and TRBJ2-5, with TRBD2 identical over 7 bases. Germline lookup yields CDR1 SQVTM and CDR2 ANQGSEA. The CDR3 sequence is 9 residues long. The V gene end was trimmed by 6 bases and the J gene end by 9 bases; junction bases not matched to a gene: 1. CDR3 amino acids: CSVGGAQYF. CDR3 DNA: TGCAGCGTGGGGGGGGCCCAGTACTTC. Full variable domain (rest looked up from reference TRBV29-1 and TRBJ2-5): SAVISQKPSRDICQRGTSLTIQCQVDSQVTMMFWYRQQPGQSLTLIATANQGSEATYESGFVIDKFPISRPNLTFSTLTVSNMSPEDSSIYLCSVGGAQYFGPGTRLLVL.

V and J are TRBV19 and TRBJ2-7, with 7 positions matching TRBD1. The V gene end was trimmed by 8 bases and the J gene end by 2 bases; junction bases not matched to a gene: 6. Germline loops: CDR1 LNHDA, CDR2 SQIVND (reference sequence). The CDR3 has 13 amino acids. The CDR3 here is CASGPGTAYEQYF. CDR3 nucleotides: TGTGCCAGTGGTCCAGGGACAGCCTACGAGCAGTACTTC.

The V call is TRBV29-1, the J call TRBJ2-3, with 12 bases fitting TRBD2. CDR1 is SQVTM and CDR2 is ANQGSEA in the germline V gene. The CDR3 loop spans 18 amino acids. The ends lost 7 bases at V and 5 bases at J; junction bases unmatched: 19. The CDR3 spells CSAEGRVASGGAVDTQYF. CDR3 coding DNA: TGCAGCGCTGAGGGCCGGGTGGCTAGCGGGGGGGCTGTAGATACGCAGTATTTT.